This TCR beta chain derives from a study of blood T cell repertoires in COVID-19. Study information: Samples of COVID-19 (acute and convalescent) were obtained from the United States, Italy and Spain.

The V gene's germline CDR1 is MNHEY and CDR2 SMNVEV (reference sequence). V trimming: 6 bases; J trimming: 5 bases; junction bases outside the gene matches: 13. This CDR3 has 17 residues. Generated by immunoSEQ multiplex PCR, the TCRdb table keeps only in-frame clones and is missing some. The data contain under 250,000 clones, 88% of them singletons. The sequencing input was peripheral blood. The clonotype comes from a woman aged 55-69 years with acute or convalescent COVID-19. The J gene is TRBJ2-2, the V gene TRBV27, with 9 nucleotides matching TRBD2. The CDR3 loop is CASRKEVAGVRTGELFF. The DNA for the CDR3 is TGTGCCAGCAGGAAGGAGGTAGCGGGAGTACGGACCGGGGAGCTGTTTTTT.